Reported below is one T cell receptor (beta chain). There is no known antigen for this receptor. The sample holds no much larger clone one base away, and base qualities are not on file. Including cysteine and phenylalanine, the CDR3 has 14 amino acids. Of all the DNA, just the CDR3 is kept, 42 bases in frame from base 1. Trimming at the junction amounts to 0 bases on V and 8 bases on J, and the germline ends lie 13 bases apart. The germline V gene provides CDR1 MGHRA and CDR2 YSYEKL. The protocol used for the library was the immunoSEQ multiplex PCR assay. For the multiplex PCR, a mixture combining 60 forward primers for TCR Vbeta segments and 13 reverse primers for TCR Jbeta segments was used. The CDR3 region of rearranged TCR beta genes was amplified from genomic DNA by a multiplex PCR assay. Amplified TCR beta libraries were sequenced as 87-base-pair reads on the Illumina HiSeq System. Per the authors' processing: In a later analysis, 70 million to 95 million unique TCR beta chains were counted across the roughly 610 repertoires, and approximately 9.9 million of these chains were shared by at least two donors. Raw reads were error-corrected and collapsed into unique sequences with a nearest-neighbor algorithm that merged closely related sequences to remove PCR and sequencing errors. V, D and J gene segments were assigned by aligning CDR3 sequences to IMGT reference sequences. For a sequence to be retained, a match of at least six nucleotides to both a V gene segment and a J gene segment was required. A rearrangement counted as productive if the CDR3 had no stop codons and remained in frame with V and J, and every other rearrangement counted as non-productive. CDR3 was defined according to IMGT convention as the region running from the second conserved V-encoded cysteine to the conserved J-encoded phenylalanine. The earlier analysis of about 640 of the donors excluded any sequence lacking an unambiguous match to a single V gene segment. An earlier analysis of under 750 of the donors called V segments functional above 56.7% productive rearrangements and segregating when the between-donor standard deviation exceeded 5%. To diagnose cytomegalovirus status from the catalog of TCR beta chain sequences, a statistical classification framework was built. V and J gene assignment, in a later analysis, came from comparing TCR nucleotide sequences with IMGT/GENE-DB human TR gene sequences. Using the TCRdist pipeline, a later analysis assigned CDR3 sequences along with most-parsimonious VDJ recombination scenarios. In a later analysis, each TCR beta chain was defined by its CDR3 amino acid sequence together with its V-gene family, and reads lacking a unique V-gene family were excluded. As a way to deal with suspected cross-contamination and a sequencing artifact, a later analysis dropped approximately 590 nucleotide sequences that were highly shared and had low generation probability. In a later analysis, a clonal expansion index was calculated for each public chain from normalized within-repertoire ranks of inferred template counts. In a later analysis, generation probabilities were computed using a VDJ recombination model fitted to out-of-frame rearrangements, and the results were checked against IGoR. In a later analysis, TCR-TCR, TCR-HLA and TCR-CMV co-occurrence was scored with hypergeometric tests, and a repertoire-size bias correction was applied to TCR pairs. A later analysis estimated false discovery rates by permuting HLA or CMV assignments 20 times. In a later analysis, co-occurring TCRs were grouped using DBSCAN, with TCRdist sequence similarity added in when clustering inside HLA-allele-positive subsets. Repertoires with fewer than 30,000 or more than 120,000 public chains, plus five repertoires with anomalous nucleotide sharing, were excluded from co-occurrence clustering. In TCRdb, the immuneACCESS table is reduced to in-frame sequences with V and J assigned. These tables do not hold every clone; where another copy was compared, an unresolved V gene accounts for under half, and the others remain unexplained. V, J and clone size are taken as reported in that table, and D and trimming were inferred from the DNA itself. The sample profile shows some 200,000 clones; about 83% of them were found once. The ten largest clones take up 2.9% of the sample.

This entry belongs to a study of cytomegalovirus exposure and HLA in healthy donors (TCRdb year 2017). The study in broad terms: An earlier analysis of about 560 of the donors reported 276 Gb of sequence data and 117 million unique TCR beta sequences obtained from around 190 million T cells. About 300 gigabases of sequencing data and roughly 90 million unique TCR sequences were included in an early release covering over 600 HLA-typed donors. Among the roughly 400 genotyped donors, roughly 80% belonged to the genetic ancestry cluster associated with self-reported Caucasian donors. The study aimed to test whether signatures of past pathogen exposure could be identified by cataloging public T cell receptors. Using immunosequencing, the study profiled T cell repertoires from around 680 subjects and related those repertoires to cytomegalovirus serostatus. A separate validation cohort of approximately 120 different subjects was used in addition to the approximately 640-subject first cohort. To predict cytomegalovirus infection status, the study brought together high-throughput TCR immunosequencing, statistical association of individual TCRs with disease status, and machine learning. A later analysis re-examined previously published TCR beta repertoires from about 670 donors and added high-resolution HLA genotyping to investigate patterns of TCR occurrence. In the later analysis, no new phenotypic data were used to find candidate immune exposures; instead, reliance was placed on TCR beta sequences and their occurrence across donors. An earlier analysis of around 640 of the donors used high-throughput TCR beta sequencing to judge whether each TCR beta V gene segment behaved as functional or pseudogenic. Donor age, sex, ethnicity and CMV serostatus were compiled alongside the repertoire data. Genome-wide SNP genotypes for about 65% of the roughly 670 donors were used in a later genetic analysis, which treated that subset as a discovery cohort. All discovery cohort repertoires had been generated using a single sequencing platform. Both class I and class II loci were covered by HLA typing, at four-digit resolution. Typing coverage varied by locus: roughly 620-640 donors for A, B, C, DRB1 and DQB1; about 520 for DQA1; about 600 for DPA1; some 470 for DPB1. Because of strong linkage in the cohort, roughly 5 DR-DQ haplotypes were treated as single units for association and clustering. Among about 400 genotyped donors of the cohort, an average of around 250,000 unique TCR beta nucleotide sequences was sequenced per donor, of which about 18% were non-productive. The paper as a whole reports these results and caveats: Linkage disequilibrium might explain the correlated functional status among segregating V segments, but an unknown experimental factor could not be ruled out. Broadly in line with IMGT annotations, most TCR beta V segments showed up in productive rearrangements about 87% or about 30% of the time in an earlier analysis of several hundred of the donors. Sequencing depth was assumed to be roughly uniform across donors in the presence/absence analyses, though that assumption may not hold. The classifier was reported to diagnose cytomegalovirus status with high specificity and sensitivity in both the original cohort and the validation cohort. In a later genetic analysis, a missense DCLRE1C variant was associated with V-gene and J-gene trimming of TCR beta chains, and the association was replicated in an independent cohort. According to the authors, the approach could potentially be generalized to other disease states and immunological phenotypes. In a later analysis, most CMV-associated TCR beta chains were found to appear HLA-restricted, with HLA associations seemingly driven largely by CMV exposure. CMV serostatus was the only immune exposure information available for the cohort. The 87-base-pair reads could not distinguish some IMGT-functional V segments, including TRBV6-2 and TRBV6-3, so those segments were excluded. Most TCR sequences were seen in very few donors, while some public TCRs were found in many individuals. A later analysis found that HLA-associated TCR beta chains were more clonally expanded and had lower generation probabilities than equally common non-associated chains. In vitro tests confirmed that a few of the cytomegalovirus-associated TCR beta chains recognize cytomegalovirus antigens. A cluster of highly shared sequence variants was judged likely to be a technical artifact of the sequencing pipeline. A later analysis found that TCR association rates varied across HLA loci, with DRB1 alleles showing the most associated TCRs and HLA-C alleles the fewest. A later analysis reported that several top co-occurrence clusters appeared linked to parvovirus B19, influenza, CMV and Epstein-Barr virus. A total of some 180 TCR beta chains were listed by the study as associated with cytomegalovirus. In a later genetic analysis, fewer N-insertions in productive TCRs were reported among donors in an Asian-associated ancestry cluster than the approximately 670-donor mean. Strong co-occurrence of HLA alleles, especially DR and DQ, made assigning TCR associations to individual alleles difficult. Because HLA typing was unavailable for some donors at each locus, only the typed subset was used in association tests. In this cohort, only TCR beta chains were sequenced, and detectable features were limited by the absence of alpha or paired-chain data. A further reported finding was that TCR beta sequences accurately predicted the HLA-A and HLA-B alleles for most subjects in the first cohort. Approximately 16 rarely observed V segments, including chromosome 9 orphons, were excluded from the earlier analysis of several hundred of the donors because counts were too low. Specific HLA alleles were associated with some 15,000 TCR beta sequences at a false discovery rate of 0.05 in a later analysis.

The cohort comprised several hundred healthy bone marrow donors. Cohort members were all nominally healthy when sampled, although unrecorded immune exposures were likely present. The donor was CMV seronegative and belonged to the group of more than 300 seronegative cohort members. Each donor provided a peripheral blood sample, and peripheral blood mononuclear cells were used for TCR beta sequencing. Genomic DNA was extracted from the blood cell samples with the Qiagen DNeasy Blood Extraction Kit. Sequencing used PBMCs. The V and J genes are TRBV4-1 and TRBJ1-2, with no D gene named confidently. The receptor was isolated from a female donor in good health and CMV-seronegative. The DNA is TGCGCCAGCAGCCAAGATTTCTCGGCGGTCGGCTACACCTTC. Translated, this gives CASSQDFSAVGYTF.